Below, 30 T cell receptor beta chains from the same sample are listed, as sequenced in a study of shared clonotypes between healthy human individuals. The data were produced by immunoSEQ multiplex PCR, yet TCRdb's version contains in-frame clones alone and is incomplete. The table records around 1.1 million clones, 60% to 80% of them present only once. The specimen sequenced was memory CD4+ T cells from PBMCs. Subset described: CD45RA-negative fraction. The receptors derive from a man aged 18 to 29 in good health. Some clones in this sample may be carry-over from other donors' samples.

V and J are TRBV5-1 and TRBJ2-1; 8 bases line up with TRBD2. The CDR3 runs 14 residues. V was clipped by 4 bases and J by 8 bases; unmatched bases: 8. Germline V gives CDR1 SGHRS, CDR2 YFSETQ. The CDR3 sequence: CASSPIAGGDEQFF. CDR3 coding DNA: TGCGCCAGCAGCCCGATTGCGGGGGGTGATGAGCAGTTCTTC.

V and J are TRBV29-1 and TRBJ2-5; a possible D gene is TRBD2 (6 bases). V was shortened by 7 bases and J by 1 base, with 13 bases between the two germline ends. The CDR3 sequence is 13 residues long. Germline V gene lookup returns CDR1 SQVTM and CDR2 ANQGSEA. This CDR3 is CSGSGRFQETQYF. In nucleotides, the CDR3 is TGCAGCGGCTCGGGGAGGTTCCAAGAGACCCAGTACTTC.

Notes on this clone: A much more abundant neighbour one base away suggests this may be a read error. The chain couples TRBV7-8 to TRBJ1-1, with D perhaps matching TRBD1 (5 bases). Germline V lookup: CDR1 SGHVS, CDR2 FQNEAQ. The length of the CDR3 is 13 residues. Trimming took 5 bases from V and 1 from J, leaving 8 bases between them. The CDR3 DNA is TGTGCCAGCAGCACGACAGCGAACACTGAAGCTTTCTTT. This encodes CASSTTANTEAFF.

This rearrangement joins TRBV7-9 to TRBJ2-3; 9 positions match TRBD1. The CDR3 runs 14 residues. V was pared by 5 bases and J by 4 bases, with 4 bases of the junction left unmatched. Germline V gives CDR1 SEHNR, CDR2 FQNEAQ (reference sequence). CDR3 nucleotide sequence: TGTGCCAGCAGCCGCACAGGGGGCCCAGATACGCAGTATTTT. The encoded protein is CASSRTGGPDTQYF. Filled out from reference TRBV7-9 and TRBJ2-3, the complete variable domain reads DTGVSQNPRHKITKRGQNVTFRCDPISEHNRLYWYRQTLGQGPEFLTYFQNEAQLEKSRLLSDRFSAERPKGSFSTLEIQRTEQGDSAMYLCASSRTGGPDTQYFGPGTRLTVL.

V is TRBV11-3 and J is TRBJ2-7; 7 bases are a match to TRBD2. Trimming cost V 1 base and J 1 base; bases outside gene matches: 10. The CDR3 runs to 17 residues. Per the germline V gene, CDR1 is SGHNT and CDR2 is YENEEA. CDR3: CASSLGGEREMSYEQYF. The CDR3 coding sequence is TGTGCCAGCAGCTTAGGGGGTGAGCGGGAAATGTCCTACGAGCAGTACTTC. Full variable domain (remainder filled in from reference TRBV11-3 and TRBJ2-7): EAGVVQSPRYKIIEKKQPVAFWCNPISGHNTLYWYLQNLGQGPELLIRYENEEAVDDSQLPKDRFSAERLKGVDSTLKIQPAELGDSAVYLCASSLGGEREMSYEQYFGPGTRLTVT.

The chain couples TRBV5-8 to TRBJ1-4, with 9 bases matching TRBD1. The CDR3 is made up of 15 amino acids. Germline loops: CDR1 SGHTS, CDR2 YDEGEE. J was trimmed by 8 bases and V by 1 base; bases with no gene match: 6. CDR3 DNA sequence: TGTGCCAGCAGCTTGAGGGGACAGGGCTTAGAAAAACTGTTTTTT. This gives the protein CASSLRGQGLEKLFF.

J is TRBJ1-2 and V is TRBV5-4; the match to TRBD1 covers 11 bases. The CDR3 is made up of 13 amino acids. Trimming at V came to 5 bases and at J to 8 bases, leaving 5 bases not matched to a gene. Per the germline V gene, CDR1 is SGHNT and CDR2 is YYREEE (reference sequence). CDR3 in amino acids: CASSRTGGWGYTF. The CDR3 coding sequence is TGTGCCAGCAGTCGGACAGGGGGCTGGGGCTACACCTTC. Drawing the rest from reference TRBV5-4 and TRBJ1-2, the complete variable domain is ETGVTQSPTHLIKTRGQQVTLRCSSQSGHNTVSWYQQALGQGPQFIFQYYREEENGRGNFPPRFSGLQFPNYSSELNVNALELDDSALYLCASSRTGGWGYTFGSGTRLTVV.

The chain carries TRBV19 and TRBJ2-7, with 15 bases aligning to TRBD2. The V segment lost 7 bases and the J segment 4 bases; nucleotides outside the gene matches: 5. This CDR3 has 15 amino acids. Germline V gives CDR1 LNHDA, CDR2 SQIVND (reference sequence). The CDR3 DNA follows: TGTGCCAGTACCTCGGGACTAGCGGGAGGTTACGAGCAGTACTTC. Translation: CASTSGLAGGYEQYF.

In nucleotides, the CDR3 is TGCAGCGTGAACAGGGGCGACCTAACAGTCCCCTCGGGTGGCTACACCTTC. Protein: CSVNRGDLTVPSGGYTF. The V and J genes are TRBV29-1 and TRBJ1-2, with TRBD1 matching over 7 bases. V lost 6 bases to trimming and J lost 7 bases; unmatched junction nucleotides: 23. The germline CDR1 and CDR2 sequences are SQVTM and ANQGSEA. The CDR3 covers 17 residues.

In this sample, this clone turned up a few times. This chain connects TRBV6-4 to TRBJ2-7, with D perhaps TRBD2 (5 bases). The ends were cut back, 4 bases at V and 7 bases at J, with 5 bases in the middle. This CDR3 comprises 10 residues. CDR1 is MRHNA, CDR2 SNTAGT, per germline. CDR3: CASSGEEQYF. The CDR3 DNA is TGTGCCAGCAGTGGGGAGGAGCAGTACTTC.

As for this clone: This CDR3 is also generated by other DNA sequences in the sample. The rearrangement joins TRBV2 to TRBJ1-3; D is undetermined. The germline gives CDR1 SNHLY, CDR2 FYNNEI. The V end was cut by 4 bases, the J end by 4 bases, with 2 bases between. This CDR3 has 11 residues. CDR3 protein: CASSGGNTIYF. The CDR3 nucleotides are TGTGCCAGCAGTGGAGGAAACACCATATATTTT.

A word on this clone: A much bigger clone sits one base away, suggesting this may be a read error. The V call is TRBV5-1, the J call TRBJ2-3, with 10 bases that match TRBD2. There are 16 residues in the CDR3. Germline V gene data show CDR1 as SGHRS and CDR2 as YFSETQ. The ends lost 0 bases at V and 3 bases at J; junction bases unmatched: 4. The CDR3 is CASSLGAGGWTDTQYF. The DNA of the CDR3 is TGCGCCAGCAGCTTGGGAGCGGGAGGGTGGACAGATACGCAGTATTTT.

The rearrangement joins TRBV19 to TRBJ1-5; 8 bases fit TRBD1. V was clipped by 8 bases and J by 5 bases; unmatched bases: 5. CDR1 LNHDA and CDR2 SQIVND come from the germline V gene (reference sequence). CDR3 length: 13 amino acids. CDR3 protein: CASRDRGYQPQHF. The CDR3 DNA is TGTGCCAGTCGCGACAGGGGTTATCAGCCCCAGCATTTT.

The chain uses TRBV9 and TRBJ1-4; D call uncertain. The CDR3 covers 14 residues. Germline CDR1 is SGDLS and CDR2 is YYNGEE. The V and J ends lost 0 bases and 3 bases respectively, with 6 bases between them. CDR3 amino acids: CASSVGPSNEKLFF. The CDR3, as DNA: TGTGCCAGCAGCGTAGGGCCATCTAATGAAAAACTGTTTTTT.

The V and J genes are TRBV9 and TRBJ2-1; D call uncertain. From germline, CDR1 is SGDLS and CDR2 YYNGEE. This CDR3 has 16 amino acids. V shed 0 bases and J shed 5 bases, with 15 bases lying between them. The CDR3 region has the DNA TGTGCCAGCAGCGTAGCCCCTCTGGGATTAGACAATGAGCAGTTCTTC. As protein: CASSVAPLGLDNEQFF.

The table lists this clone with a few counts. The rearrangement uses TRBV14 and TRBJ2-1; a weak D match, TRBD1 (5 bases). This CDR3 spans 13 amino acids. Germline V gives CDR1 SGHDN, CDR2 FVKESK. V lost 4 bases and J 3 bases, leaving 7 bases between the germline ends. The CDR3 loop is CASSRQIYNEQFF. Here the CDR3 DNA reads TGTGCCAGCAGCCGACAGATCTACAATGAGCAGTTCTTC.

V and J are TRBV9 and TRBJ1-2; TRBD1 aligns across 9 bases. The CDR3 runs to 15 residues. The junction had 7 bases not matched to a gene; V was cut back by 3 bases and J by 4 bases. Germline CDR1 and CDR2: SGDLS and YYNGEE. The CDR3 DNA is TGTGCCAGCAGCGCTGGGGACAGGGCGACCTATGGCTACACCTTC. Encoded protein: CASSAGDRATYGYTF. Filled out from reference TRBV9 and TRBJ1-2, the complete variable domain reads DSGVTQTPKHLITATGQRVTLRCSPRSGDLSVYWYQQSLDQGLQFLIQYYNGEERAKGNILERFSAQQFPDLHSELNLSSLELGDSALYFCASSAGDRATYGYTFGSGTRLTVV.

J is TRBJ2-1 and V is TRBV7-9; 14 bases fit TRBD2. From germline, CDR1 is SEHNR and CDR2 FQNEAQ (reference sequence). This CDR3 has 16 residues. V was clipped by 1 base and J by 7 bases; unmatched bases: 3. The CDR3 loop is CASSLDGTSGRNEQFF. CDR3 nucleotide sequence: TGTGCCAGCAGCTTAGACGGGACTAGCGGGAGAAATGAGCAGTTCTTC.

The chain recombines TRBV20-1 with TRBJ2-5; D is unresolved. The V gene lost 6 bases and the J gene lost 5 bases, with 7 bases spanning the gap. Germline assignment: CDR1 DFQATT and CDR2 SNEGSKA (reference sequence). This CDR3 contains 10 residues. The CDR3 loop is CSAQTETQYF. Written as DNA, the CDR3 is TGCAGTGCGCAAACCGAGACCCAGTACTTC.

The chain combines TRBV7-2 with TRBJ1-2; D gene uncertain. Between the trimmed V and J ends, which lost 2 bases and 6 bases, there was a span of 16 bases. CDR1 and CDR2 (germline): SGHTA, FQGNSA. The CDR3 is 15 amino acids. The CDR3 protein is CASSLSRNIANGYTF. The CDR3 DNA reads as TGTGCCAGCAGCTTATCCAGGAACATAGCAAATGGCTACACCTTC.

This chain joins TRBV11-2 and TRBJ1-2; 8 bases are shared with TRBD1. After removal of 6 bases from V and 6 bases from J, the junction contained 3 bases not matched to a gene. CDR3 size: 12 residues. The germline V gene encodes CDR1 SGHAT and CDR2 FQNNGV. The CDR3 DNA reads TGTGCCAGCAGTCGACAGGGGAATGGCTACACCTTC. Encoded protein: CASSRQGNGYTF.

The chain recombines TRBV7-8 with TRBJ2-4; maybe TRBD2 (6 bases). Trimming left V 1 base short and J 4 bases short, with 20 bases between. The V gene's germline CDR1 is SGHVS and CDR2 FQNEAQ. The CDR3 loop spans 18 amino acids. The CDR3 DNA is TGTGCCAGCAGCTTAGGCCCTGTGTGGGGAGGAATTAAAAACATTCAGTACTTC. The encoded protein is CASSLGPVWGGIKNIQYF.

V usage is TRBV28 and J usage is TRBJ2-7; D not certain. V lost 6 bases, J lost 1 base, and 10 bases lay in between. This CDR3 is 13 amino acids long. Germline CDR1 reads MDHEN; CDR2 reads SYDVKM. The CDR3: CASSLALSYEQYF. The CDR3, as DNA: TGTGCCAGCAGCCTCGCCCTATCCTACGAGCAGTACTTC.

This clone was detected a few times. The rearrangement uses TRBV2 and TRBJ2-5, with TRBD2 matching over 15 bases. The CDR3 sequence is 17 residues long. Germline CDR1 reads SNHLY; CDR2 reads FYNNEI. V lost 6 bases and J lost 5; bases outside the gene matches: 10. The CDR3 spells CASREREGTSGRETQYF. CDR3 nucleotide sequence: TGTGCCAGCAGAGAAAGGGAGGGGACTAGCGGGAGGGAGACCCAGTACTTC. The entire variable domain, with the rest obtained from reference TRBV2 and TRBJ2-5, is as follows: EPEVTQTPSHQVTQMGQEVILRCVPISNHLYFYWYRQILGQKVEFLVSFYNNEISEKSEIFDDQFSVERPDGSNFTLKIRSTKLEDSAMYFCASREREGTSGRETQYFGPGTRLLVL.

The CDR3: CASSSGEEAGELFF. As DNA, the CDR3 is TGTGCCAGCAGTTCCGGGGAGGAGGCCGGGGAGCTGTTTTTT. V gene TRBV28 combines with J gene TRBJ2-2; D is perhaps TRBD2 (6 bases). Looked up from germline, CDR1 is MDHEN and CDR2 is SYDVKM. This CDR3 contains 14 residues. Trimming left V 4 bases short and J 6 bases short, with 12 bases between. Looking up the rest from reference TRBV28 and TRBJ2-2 gives the full variable domain: DVKVTQSSRYLVKRTGEKVFLECVQDMDHENMFWYRQDPGLGLRLIYFSYDVKMKEKGDIPEGYSVSREKKERFSLILESASTNQTSMYLCASSSGEEAGELFFGEGSRLTVL.

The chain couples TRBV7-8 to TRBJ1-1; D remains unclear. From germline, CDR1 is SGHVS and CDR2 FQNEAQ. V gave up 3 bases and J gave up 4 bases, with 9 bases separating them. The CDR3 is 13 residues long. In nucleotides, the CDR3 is TGTGCCAGCAGCTTTAAGGGAAGCACTGAAGCTTTCTTT. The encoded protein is CASSFKGSTEAFF.

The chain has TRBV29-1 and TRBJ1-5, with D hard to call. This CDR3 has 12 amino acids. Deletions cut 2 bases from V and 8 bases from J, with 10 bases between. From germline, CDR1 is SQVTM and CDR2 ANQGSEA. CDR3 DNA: TGCAGCGTTGAACCGGGCTCGGAGCCCCAGCATTTT. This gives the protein CSVEPGSEPQHF. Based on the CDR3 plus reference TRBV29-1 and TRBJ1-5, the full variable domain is SAVISQKPSRDICQRGTSLTIQCQVDSQVTMMFWYRQQPGQSLTLIATANQGSEATYESGFVIDKFPISRPNLTFSTLTVSNMSPEDSSIYLCSVEPGSEPQHFGDGTRLSIL.

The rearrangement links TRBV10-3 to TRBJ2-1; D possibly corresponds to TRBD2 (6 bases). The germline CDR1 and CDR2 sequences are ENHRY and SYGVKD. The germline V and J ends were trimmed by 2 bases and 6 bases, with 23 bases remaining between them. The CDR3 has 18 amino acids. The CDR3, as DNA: TGTGCCATCAGTGAGCCCAACATACGGGAGCTAGGACGCAATGAGCAGTTCTTC. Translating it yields CAISEPNIRELGRNEQFF.

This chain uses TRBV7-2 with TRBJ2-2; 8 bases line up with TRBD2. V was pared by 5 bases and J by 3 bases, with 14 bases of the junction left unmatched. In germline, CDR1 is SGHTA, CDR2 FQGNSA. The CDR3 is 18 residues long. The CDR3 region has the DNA TGTGCCAGCAGCCCCCAACCGGGACTAGTTCCTGACACCGGGGAGCTGTTTTTT. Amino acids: CASSPQPGLVPDTGELFF.

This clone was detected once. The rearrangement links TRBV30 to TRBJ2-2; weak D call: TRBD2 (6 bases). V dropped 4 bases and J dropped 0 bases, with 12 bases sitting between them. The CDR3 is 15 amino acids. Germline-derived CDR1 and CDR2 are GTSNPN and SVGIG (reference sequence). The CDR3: CAWTKGLSNTGELFF. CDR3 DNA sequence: TGTGCCTGGACTAAGGGACTTTCGAACACCGGGGAGCTGTTTTTT.